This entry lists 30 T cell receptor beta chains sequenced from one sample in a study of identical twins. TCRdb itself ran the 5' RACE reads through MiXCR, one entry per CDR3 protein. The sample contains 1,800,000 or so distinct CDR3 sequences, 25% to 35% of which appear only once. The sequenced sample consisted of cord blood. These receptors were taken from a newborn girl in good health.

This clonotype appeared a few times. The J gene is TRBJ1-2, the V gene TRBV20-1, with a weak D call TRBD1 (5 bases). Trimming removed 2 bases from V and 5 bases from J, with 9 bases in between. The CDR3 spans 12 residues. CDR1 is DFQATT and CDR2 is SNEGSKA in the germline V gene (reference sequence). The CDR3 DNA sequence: TGCAGTGCTAGATCCAGGGATTATGGCTACACCTTC. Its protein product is CSARSRDYGYTF.

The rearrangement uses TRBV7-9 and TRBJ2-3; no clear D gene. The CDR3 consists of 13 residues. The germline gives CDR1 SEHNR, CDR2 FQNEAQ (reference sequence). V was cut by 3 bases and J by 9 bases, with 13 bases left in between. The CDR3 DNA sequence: TGTGCCAGCAGCTTGGGCGGCGAATCCACGCAGTATTTT. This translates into CASSLGGESTQYF.

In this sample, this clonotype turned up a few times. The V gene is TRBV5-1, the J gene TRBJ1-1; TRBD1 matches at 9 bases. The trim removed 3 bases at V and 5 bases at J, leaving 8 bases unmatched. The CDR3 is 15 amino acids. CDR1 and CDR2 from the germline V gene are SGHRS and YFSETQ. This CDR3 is CASSSRQGGRTEAFF. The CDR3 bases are TGCGCCAGCAGCTCCAGACAGGGGGGTAGGACTGAAGCTTTCTTT. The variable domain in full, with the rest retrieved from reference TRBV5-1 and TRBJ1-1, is KAGVTQTPRYLIKTRGQQVTLSCSPISGHRSVSWYQQTPGQGLQFLFEYFSETQRNKGNFPGRFSGRQFSNSRSEMNVSTLELGDSALYLCASSSRQGGRTEAFFGQGTRLTVV.

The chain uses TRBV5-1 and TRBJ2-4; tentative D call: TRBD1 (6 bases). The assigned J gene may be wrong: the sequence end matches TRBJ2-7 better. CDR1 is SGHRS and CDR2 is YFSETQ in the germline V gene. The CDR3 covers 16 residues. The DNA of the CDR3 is TGCGCCAGCTACATACAACCGGGACAAGGCGGCCACGAGCAGTACTTC. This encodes CASYIQPGQGGHEQYF.

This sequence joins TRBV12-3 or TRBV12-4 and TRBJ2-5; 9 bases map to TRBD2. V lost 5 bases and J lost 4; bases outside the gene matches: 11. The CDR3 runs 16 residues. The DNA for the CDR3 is TGTGCCAGCAGTCCAGAAAAACTAGCGGGCGGAGAGACCCAGTACTTC. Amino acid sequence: CASSPEKLAGGETQYF.

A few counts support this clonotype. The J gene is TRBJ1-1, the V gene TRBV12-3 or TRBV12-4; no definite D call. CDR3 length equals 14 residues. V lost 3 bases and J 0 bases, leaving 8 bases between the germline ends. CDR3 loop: CASSFNTMNTEAFF. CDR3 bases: TGTGCCAGCAGTTTTAACACCATGAACACTGAAGCTTTCTTT.

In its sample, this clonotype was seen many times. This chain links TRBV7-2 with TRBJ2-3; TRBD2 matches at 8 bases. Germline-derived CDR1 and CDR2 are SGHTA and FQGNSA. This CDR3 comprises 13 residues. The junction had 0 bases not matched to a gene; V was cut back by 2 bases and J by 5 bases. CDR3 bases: TGTGCCAGCAGCTTACTAGCGGGAGATACGCAGTATTTT. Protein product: CASSLLAGDTQYF.

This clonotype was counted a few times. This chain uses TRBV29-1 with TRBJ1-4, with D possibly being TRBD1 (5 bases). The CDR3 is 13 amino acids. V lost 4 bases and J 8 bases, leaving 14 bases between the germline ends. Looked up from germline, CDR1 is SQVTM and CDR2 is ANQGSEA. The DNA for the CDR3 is TGCAGCGTTGGGGAGGGGACTCGGGAAAAACTGTTTTTT. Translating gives CSVGEGTREKLFF.

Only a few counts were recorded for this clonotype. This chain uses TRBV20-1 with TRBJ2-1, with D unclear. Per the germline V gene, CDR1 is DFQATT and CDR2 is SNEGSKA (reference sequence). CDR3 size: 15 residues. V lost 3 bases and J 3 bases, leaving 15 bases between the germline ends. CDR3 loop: CSARFPEKYYNEQFF. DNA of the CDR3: TGCAGTGCTAGGTTTCCGGAGAAATACTACAATGAGCAGTTCTTC.

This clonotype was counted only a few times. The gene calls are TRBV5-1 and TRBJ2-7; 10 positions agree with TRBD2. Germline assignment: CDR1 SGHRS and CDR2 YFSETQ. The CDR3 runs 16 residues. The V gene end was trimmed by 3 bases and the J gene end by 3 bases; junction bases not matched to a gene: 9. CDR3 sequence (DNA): TGCGCCAGCAGCTGGATAACTAGCGGGAAGTACTACGAGCAGTACTTC. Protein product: CASSWITSGKYYEQYF.

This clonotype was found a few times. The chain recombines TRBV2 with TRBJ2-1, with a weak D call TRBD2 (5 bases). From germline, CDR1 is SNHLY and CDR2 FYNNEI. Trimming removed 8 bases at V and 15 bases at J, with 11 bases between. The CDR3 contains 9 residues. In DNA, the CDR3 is TGTGCCAGCGGACTCGTTGCGTTCTTC. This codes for CASGLVAFF.

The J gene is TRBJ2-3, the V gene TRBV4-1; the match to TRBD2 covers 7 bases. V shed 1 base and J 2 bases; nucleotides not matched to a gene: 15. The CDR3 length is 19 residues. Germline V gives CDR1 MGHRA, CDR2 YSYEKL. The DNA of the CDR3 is TGCGCCAGCAGCCAAGGGTTGAGTTTGGGAGGGCAAGTCACAGATACGCAGTATTTT. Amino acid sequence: CASSQGLSLGGQVTDTQYF.

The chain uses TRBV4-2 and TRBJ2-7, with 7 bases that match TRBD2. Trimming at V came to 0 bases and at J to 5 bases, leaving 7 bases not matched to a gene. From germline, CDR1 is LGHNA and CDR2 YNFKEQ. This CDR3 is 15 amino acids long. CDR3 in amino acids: CASSQEGTNGHEQYF. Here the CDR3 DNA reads TGTGCCAGCAGCCAAGAAGGGACTAATGGCCACGAGCAGTACTTC.

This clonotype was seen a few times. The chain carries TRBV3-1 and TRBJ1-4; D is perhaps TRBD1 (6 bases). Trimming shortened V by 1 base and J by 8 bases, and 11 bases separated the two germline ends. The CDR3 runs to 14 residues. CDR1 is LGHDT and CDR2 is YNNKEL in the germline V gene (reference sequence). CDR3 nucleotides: TGTGCCAGCAGCCAAGGGGGGGCGCGCGAAAAACTGTTTTTT. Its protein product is CASSQGGAREKLFF.

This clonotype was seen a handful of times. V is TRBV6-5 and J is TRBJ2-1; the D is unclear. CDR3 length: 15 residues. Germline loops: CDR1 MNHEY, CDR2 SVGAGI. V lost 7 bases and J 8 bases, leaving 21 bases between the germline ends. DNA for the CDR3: TGTGCCAGCAAACGGCTAGTACCCACTATCGATGAGCAGTTCTTC. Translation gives CASKRLVPTIDEQFF.

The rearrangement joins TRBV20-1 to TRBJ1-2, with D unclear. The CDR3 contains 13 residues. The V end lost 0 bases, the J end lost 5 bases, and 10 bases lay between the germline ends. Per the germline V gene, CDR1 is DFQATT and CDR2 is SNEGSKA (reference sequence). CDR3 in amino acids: CSARDWGRYGYTF. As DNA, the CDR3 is TGCAGTGCTAGAGATTGGGGAAGATATGGCTACACCTTC.

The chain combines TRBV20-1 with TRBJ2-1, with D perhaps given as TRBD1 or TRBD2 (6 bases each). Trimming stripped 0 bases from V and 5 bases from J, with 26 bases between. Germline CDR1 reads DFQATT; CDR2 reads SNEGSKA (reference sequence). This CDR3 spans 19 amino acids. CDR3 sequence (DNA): TGCAGTGCTAGAGATAGGAGTTTGGGGGCGGGATGGCCCCACAATGAGCAGTTCTTC. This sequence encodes CSARDRSLGAGWPHNEQFF.

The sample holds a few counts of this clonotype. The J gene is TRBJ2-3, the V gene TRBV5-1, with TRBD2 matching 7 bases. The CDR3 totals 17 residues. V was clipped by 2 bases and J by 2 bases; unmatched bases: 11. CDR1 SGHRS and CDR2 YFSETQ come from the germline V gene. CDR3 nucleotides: TGCGCCAGCAGCTTCCGAAGCGGGACGGAATTCACAGATACGCAGTATTTT. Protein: CASSFRSGTEFTDTQYF.

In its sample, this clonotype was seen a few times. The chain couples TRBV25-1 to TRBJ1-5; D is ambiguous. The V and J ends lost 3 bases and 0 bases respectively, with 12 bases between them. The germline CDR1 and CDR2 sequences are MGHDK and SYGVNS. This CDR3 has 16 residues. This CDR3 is CASSESFGVSNQPQHF. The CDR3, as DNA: TGTGCCAGCAGTGAGTCATTTGGAGTTAGCAATCAGCCCCAGCATTTT.

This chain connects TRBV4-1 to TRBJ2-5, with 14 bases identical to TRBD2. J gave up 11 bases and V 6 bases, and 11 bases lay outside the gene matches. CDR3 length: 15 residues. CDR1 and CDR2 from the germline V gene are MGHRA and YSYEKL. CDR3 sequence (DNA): TGCGCCAGCAGGCGCGGGACTAGCGGGAGTAGTGAGCAGTACTTC. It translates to CASRRGTSGSSEQYF.

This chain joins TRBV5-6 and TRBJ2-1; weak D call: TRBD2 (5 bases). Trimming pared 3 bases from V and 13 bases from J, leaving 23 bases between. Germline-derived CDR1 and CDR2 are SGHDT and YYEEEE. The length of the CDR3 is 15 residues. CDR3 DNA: TGTGCCAGCAGCTCCGGGGTTAGACTGACGGAGACCCAGTTCTTC. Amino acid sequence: CASSSGVRLTETQFF.

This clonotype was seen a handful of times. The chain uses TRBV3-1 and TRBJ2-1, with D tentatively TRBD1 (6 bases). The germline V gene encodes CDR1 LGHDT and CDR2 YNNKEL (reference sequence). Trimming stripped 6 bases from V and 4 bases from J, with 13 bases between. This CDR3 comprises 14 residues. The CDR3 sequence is CASRETGIYNEQFF. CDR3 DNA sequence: TGTGCCAGCAGAGAGACAGGCATATACAATGAGCAGTTCTTC.

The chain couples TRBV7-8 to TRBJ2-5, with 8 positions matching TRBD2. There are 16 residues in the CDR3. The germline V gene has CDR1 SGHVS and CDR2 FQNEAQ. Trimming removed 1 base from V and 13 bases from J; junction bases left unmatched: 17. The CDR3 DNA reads TGTGCCAGCAGCTTAGTAGCAGCGGGGGTTGGGCGGAACTTGTACTTC. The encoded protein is CASSLVAAGVGRNLYF.

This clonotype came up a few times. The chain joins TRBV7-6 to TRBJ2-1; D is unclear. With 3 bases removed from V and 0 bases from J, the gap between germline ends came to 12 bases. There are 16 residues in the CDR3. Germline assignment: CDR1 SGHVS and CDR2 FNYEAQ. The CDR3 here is CASSFLNHNSYNEQFF. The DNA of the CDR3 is TGTGCCAGCAGCTTCCTAAACCACAACTCCTACAATGAGCAGTTCTTC.

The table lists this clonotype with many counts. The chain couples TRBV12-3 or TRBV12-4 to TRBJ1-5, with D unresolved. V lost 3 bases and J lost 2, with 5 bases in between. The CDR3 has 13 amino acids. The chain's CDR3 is CASSFQGNQPQHF. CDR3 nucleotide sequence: TGTGCCAGCAGTTTCCAGGGCAATCAGCCCCAGCATTTT.

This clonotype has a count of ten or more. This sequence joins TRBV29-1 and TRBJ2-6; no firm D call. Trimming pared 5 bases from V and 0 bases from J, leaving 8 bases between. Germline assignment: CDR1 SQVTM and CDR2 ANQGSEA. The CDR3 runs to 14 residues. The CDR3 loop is CSVFANSGANVLTF. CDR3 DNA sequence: TGCAGCGTTTTCGCCAACTCTGGGGCCAACGTCCTGACTTTC.

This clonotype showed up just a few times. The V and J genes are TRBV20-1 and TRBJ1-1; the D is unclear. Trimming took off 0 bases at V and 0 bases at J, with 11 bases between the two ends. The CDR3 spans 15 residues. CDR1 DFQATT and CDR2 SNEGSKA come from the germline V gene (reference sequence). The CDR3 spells CSARDYGLMNTEAFF. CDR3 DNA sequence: TGCAGTGCTAGAGATTATGGTCTTATGAACACTGAAGCTTTCTTT.

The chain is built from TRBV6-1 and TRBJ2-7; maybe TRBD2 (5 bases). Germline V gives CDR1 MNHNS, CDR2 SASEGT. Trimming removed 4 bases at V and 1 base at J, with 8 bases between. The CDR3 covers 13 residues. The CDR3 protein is CASSVEVSYEQYF. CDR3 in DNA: TGTGCCAGCAGTGTGGAGGTATCCTACGAGCAGTACTTC.

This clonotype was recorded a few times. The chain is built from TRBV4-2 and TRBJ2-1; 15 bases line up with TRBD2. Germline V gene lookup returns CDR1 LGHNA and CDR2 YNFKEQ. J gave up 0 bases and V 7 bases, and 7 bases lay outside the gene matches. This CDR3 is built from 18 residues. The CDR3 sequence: CASTGLAGGFSSYNEQFF. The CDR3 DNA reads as TGTGCCAGCACCGGACTAGCGGGAGGGTTTAGCTCCTACAATGAGCAGTTCTTC.

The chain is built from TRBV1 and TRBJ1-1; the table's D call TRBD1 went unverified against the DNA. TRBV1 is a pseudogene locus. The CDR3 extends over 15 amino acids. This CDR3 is CTSSQDDRANTEAFF. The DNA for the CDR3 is TGCACCAGCAGCCAAGACGACAGGGCGAACACTGAAGCTTTCTTT.